Sequencing of this T cell receptor beta chain was carried out in a study of cytomegalovirus exposure and HLA in healthy donors. The overall study: The roughly 110 validation repertoires were reported in a later analysis to have been generated on the same platform as the 666 first-cohort repertoires. Findings and caveats of the study: Testing in vitro showed a few CMV-associated chains specific for CMV antigens.

Using immunoSEQ multiplex PCR, the repertoire was profiled, and TCRdb retains in-frame clones only, with some absent. The sample lists under 95,000 clones; 94% were seen once. The trim removed 4 bases at V and 1 base at J, leaving 9 bases unmatched. Germline CDR1 MDHEN, CDR2 SYDVKM. The CDR3 covers 19 residues. In the case of this clone: Its target is not known.

The sample comprised PBMCs. The rearrangement links TRBV28 to TRBJ2-3; 15 bases line up with TRBD2. The receptor comes from a woman between 18 and 30 years old in good health and CMV-seronegative. The CDR3 DNA follows: TGTGCCAGCAGTTCATCAGGACTAGCGGGAGGGCCGGGCACAGATACGCAGTATTTT. The encoded protein is CASSSSGLAGGPGTDTQYF.